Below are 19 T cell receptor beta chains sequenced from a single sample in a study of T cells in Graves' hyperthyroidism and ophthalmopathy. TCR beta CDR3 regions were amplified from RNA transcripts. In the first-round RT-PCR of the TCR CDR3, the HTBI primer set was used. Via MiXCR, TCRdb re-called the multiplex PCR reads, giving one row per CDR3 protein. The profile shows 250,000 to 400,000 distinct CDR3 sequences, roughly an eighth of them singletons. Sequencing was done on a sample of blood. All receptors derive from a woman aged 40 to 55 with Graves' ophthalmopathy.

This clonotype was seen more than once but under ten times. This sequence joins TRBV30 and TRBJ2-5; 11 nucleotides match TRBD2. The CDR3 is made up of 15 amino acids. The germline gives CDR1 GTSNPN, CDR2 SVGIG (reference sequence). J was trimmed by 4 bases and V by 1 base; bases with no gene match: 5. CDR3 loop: CAWSALAGVLETQYF. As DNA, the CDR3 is TGTGCCTGGAGTGCACTAGCGGGAGTTTTAGAGACCCAGTACTTC. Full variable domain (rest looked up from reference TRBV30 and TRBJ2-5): SQTIHQWPATLVQPVGSPLSLECTVEGTSNPNLYWYRQAAGRGLQLLFYSVGIGQISSEVPQNLSASRPQDRQFILSSKKLLLSDSGFYLCAWSALAGVLETQYFGPGTRLLVL.

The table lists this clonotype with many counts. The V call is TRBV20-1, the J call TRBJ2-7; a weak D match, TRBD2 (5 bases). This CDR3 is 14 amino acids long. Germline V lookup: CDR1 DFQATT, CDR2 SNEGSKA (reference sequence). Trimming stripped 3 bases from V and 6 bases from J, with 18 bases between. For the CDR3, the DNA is TGCAGTGCTAGGTCTAGCCTAGGTGGGAGCGAGCAGTACTTC. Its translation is CSARSSLGGSEQYF.

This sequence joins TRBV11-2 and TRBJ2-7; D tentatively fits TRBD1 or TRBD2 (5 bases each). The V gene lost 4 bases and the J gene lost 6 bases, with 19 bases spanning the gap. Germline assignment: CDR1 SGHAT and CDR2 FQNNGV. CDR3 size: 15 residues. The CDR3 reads CASSSSPGRLGEQYF. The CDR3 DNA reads TGTGCCAGCAGCTCCTCTCCGGGACGACTGGGCGAGCAGTACTTC. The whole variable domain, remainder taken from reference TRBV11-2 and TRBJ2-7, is EAGVAQSPRYKIIEKRQSVAFWCNPISGHATLYWYQQILGQGPKLLIQFQNNGVVDDSQLPKDRFSAERLKGVDSTLKIQPAKLEDSAVYLCASSSSPGRLGEQYFGPGTRLTVT.

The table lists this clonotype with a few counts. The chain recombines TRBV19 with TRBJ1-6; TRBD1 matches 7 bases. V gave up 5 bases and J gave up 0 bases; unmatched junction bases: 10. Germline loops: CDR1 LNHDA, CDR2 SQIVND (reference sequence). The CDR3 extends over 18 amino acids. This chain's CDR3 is CASSAGQSRSSYNSPLHF. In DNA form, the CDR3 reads TGTGCCAGTAGTGCGGGACAGTCCAGGAGCTCCTATAATTCACCCCTCCACTTT. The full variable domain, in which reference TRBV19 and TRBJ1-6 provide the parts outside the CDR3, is DGGITQSPKYLFRKEGQNVTLSCEQNLNHDAMYWYRQDPGQGLRLIYYSQIVNDFQKGDIAEGYSVSREKKESFPLTVTSAQKNPTAFYLCASSAGQSRSSYNSPLHFGNGTRLTVT.

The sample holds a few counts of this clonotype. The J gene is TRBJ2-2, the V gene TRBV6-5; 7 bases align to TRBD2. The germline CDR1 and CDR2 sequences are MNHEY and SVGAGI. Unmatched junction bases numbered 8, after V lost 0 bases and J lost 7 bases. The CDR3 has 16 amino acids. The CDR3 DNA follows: TGTGCCAGCAGTTACTCGGGGGGGATTGTGAGCGGGGAGCTGTTTTTT. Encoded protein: CASSYSGGIVSGELFF.

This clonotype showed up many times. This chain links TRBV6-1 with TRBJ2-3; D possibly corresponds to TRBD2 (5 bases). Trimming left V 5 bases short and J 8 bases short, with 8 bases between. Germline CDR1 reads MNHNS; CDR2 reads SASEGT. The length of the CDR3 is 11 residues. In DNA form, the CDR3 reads TGTGCCAGCAGTTCCCTAGCTACGCAGTATTTT. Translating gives CASSSLATQYF.

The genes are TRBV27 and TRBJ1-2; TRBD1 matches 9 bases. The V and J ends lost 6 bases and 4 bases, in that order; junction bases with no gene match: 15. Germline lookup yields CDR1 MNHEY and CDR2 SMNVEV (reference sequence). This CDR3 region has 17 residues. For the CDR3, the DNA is TGTGCCAGCAGAGTCTCTAGGACAGGGGCTGACTGCTATGGCTACACCTTC. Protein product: CASRVSRTGADCYGYTF.

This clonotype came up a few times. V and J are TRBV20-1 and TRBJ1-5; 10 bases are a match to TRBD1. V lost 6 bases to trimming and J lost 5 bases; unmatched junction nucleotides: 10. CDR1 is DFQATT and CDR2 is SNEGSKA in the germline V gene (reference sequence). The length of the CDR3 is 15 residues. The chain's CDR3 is CSAEPGQGIYQPQHF. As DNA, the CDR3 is TGCAGTGCGGAACCGGGACAGGGGATTTATCAGCCCCAGCATTTT.

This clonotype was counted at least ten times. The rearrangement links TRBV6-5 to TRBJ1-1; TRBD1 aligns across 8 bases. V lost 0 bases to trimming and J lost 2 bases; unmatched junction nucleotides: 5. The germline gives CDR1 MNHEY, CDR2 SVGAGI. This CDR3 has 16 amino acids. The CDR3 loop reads CASSYSGQVTNTEAFF. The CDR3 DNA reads TGTGCCAGCAGTTACTCGGGACAGGTTACCAACACTGAAGCTTTCTTT.

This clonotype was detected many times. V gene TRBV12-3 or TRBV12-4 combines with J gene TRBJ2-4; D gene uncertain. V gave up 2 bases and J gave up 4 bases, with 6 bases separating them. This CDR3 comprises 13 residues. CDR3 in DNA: TGTGCCAGCAGTTTAAACAGAAAAAACATTCAGTACTTC. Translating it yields CASSLNRKNIQYF.

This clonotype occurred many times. CDR3 region: CASRADRVATGELFF. In DNA, the CDR3 is TGTGCCAGCAGAGCCGACAGGGTAGCCACCGGGGAGCTGTTTTTT. The chain couples TRBV11-3 to TRBJ2-2, with TRBD1 matching over 7 bases. This CDR3 region has 15 residues. V dropped 6 bases and J dropped 4; count of bases not matched to a gene: 8. Germline V CDR1 and CDR2: SGHNT, YENEEA.

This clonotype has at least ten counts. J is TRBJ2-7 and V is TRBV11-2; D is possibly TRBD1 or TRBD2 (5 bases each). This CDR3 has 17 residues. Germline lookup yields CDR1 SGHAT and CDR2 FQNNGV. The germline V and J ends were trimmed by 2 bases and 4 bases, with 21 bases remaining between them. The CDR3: CASSLTQGPTSYYEQYF. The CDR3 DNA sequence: TGTGCCAGCAGCTTAACTCAGGGACCCACATCATATTACGAGCAGTACTTC.

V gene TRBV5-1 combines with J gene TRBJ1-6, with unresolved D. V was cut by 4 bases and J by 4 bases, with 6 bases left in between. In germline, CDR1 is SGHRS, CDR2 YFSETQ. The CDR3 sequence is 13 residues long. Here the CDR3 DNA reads TGCGCCAGCAGCCGGATTTATAATTCACCCCTCCACTTT. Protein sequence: CASSRIYNSPLHF.

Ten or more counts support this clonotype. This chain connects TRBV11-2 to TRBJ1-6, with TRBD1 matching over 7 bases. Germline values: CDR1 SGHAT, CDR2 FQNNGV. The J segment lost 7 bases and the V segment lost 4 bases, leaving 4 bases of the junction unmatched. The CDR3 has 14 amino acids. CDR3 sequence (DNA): TGTGCCAGCAGCTGGACAGGTCAGAATTCACCCCTCCACTTT. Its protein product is CASSWTGQNSPLHF.

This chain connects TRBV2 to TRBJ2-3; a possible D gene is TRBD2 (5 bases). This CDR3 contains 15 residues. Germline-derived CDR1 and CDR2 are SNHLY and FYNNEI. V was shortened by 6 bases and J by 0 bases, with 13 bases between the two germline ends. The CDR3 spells CASRVTDSSTDTQYF. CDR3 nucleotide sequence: TGTGCCAGCAGGGTGACGGACTCCAGCACAGATACGCAGTATTTT.

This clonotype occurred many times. The CDR3 coding sequence is TGTGCCAGCACCCGTGGGTCAGGGGCGAACTATGGCTACACCTTC. Translating it yields CASTRGSGANYGYTF. This chain uses TRBV5-5 with TRBJ1-2; perhaps TRBD1 as D (6 bases). The V end lost 6 bases, the J end lost 2 bases, and 17 bases lay between the germline ends. CDR1 is SGHKS and CDR2 is YYEKEE in the germline V gene (reference sequence). The CDR3 is 15 amino acids.

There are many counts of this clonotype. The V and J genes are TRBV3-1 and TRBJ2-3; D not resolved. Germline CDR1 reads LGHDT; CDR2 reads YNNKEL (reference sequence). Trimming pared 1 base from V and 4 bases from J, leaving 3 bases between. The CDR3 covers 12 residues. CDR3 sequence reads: CASSQGADTQYF. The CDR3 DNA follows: TGTGCCAGCAGCCAAGGGGCAGATACGCAGTATTTT.

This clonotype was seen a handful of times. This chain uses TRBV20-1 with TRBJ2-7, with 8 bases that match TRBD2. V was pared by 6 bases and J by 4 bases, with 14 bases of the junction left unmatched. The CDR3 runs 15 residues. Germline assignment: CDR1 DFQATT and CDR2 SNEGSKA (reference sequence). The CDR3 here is CSAPPPVAGKYEQYF. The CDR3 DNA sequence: TGCAGTGCCCCCCCGCCGGTAGCGGGAAAATACGAGCAGTACTTC.

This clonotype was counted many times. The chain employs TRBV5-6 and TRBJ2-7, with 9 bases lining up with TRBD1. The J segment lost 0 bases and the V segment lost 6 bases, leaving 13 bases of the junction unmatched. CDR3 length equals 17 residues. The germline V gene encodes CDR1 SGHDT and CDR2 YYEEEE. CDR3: CASTPPGQGPRSYEQYF. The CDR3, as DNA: TGTGCCAGCACCCCCCCTGGACAGGGGCCCCGCTCCTACGAGCAGTACTTC.